This is a list of T cell receptor beta chains from one sample in a study of molecular identifiers for immune sequencing clone quantification. TCRdb ran MiXCR on the PCR reads and lists one entry per CDR3 protein. The profile shows about 640,000 distinct CDR3 sequences, roughly 21% of them singletons. The sequencing sample was made of naive CD8+ T cells from blood, with Jurkat cell RNA spiked in. All receptors derive from a human donor in good health. Some libraries in this study had Jurkat cell RNA spiked in. The CDR3 runs from the conserved cysteine through the conserved F or W. The D gene is left open where the match is weak. Clone size appears in some rows only: once, few, many, or a class for an expanded clone.

NA	NA	TRBV12-3/TRBV12-4	TRBJ1-4	CASGVTGRGEKLFF	TGTGCCAGCGGCGTGACAGGTCGGGGTGAAAAACTGTTTTTT
NA	many	TRBV19	TRBJ2-5	CASSPQTVYETQYF	TGTGCCAGTAGTCCGCAGACAGTTTATGAGACCCAGTACTTC
TRBD1	NA	TRBV2	TRBJ1-6	CASYPGTGASPLRF	TGTGCCAGCTACCCAGGGACAGGGGCTTCACCCCTCCGCTTT
NA	many	TRBV4-1	TRBJ2-5	CASSQVWGGETQYF	TGCGCCAGCAGCCAAGTCTGGGGCGGAGAGACCCAGTACTTC
NA	NA	TRBV30	TRBJ1-6	CAWSTGNSPLHF	TGTGCCTGGAGCACAGGTAATTCACCCCTCCACTTT
TRBD2	many	TRBV29-1	TRBJ2-7	CSVEVSGSVPSYEQYF	TGCAGCGTTGAAGTCAGCGGGAGCGTCCCTTCCTACGAGCAGTACTTC
NA	NA	TRBV10-3	TRBJ2-2	CAISALDLGELFF	TGTGCCATCAGTGCCCTCGACCTCGGGGAGCTGTTTTTT
NA	many	TRBV9	TRBJ2-7	CASSVGLPGEQYF	TGTGCCAGCAGCGTAGGACTGCCCGGCGAGCAGTACTTC
TRBD2	many	TRBV5-4	TRBJ2-7	CASSLSGTRYDEQYF	TGTGCCAGCAGCTTGTCCGGGACTAGGTACGACGAGCAGTACTTC
TRBD2	NA	TRBV13	TRBJ2-2	CACSLGTRTTGELFF	TGTGCCTGCAGCCTAGGGACTAGAACCACCGGGGAGCTGTTTTTT
NA	few	TRBV6-5	TRBJ1-6	CASSYAQDYSPLHF	TGTGCCAGCAGTTACGCACAGGACTATTCACCCCTCCACTTT
NA	many	TRBV11-2	TRBJ2-5	CASSPPLGAQQETQYF	TGTGCCAGCAGCCCCCCATTGGGGGCCCAACAAGAGACCCAGTACTTC
TRBD1	few	TRBV5-5	TRBJ1-4	CASRPQPGTANEKLFF	TGTGCCAGCAGGCCCCAACCCGGGACAGCTAATGAAAAACTGTTTTTT
NA	NA	TRBV2	TRBJ1-2	CASSAGQSNYGYTF	TGTGCCAGCAGTGCTGGACAGTCAAACTATGGCTACACCTTC
NA	many	TRBV29-1	TRBJ2-5	CSVEILTPQETQYF	TGCAGCGTTGAAATACTGACACCTCAAGAGACCCAGTACTTC
TRBD2	many	TRBV5-1	TRBJ2-5	CASSSGTSGRTTQETQYF	TGCGCCAGCAGCTCCGGGACTAGCGGGAGAACCACCCAAGAGACCCAGTACTTC
NA	many	TRBV30	TRBJ1-1	CAWNTGKPEAFF	TGTGCCTGGAATACGGGAAAGCCTGAAGCTTTCTTT
TRBD2	NA	TRBV11-2	TRBJ2-1	CAGSISAGSSYNEQFF	TGTGCCGGCAGCATCTCAGCGGGGAGCTCCTACAATGAGCAGTTCTTC
NA	many	TRBV12-3/TRBV12-4	TRBJ2-2	CASSIQENTGELFF	TGTGCCAGCAGTATACAGGAGAACACCGGGGAGCTGTTTTTT
NA	many	TRBV7-9	TRBJ1-1	CASSPPREFFAEAFF	TGTGCCAGCAGCCCCCCCCGGGAGTTTTTTGCTGAAGCTTTCTTT
NA	many	TRBV5-1	TRBJ2-5	CASSETRPETQYF	TGCGCCAGCAGCGAGACCAGGCCCGAGACCCAGTACTTC
NA	many	TRBV28	TRBJ1-5	CASSLSHLGNQPQHF	TGTGCCAGCAGTTTATCCCACCTCGGGAATCAGCCCCAGCATTTT
TRBD1	NA	TRBV28	TRBJ2-7	CASSPPGQVPTASYEQYF	TGTGCCAGCAGCCCCCCGGGACAGGTGCCAACGGCGTCCTACGAGCAGTACTTC